This T cell receptor (beta chain) was retrieved from a study of OX40 agonist ivuxolimab in advanced cancers. Study-wide background: People in dose escalation had one of these cancers: hepatocellular carcinoma, melanoma, renal cell or head and neck cancer. Study results and caveats: Both blood CD4+ and CD8+ T cells showed clonal growth by week 6 at 0.1 to 3.0 mg/kg.

To note about this clone: Its matching antigen is unknown.

In germline, CDR1 is MNHEY, CDR2 SVGAGI. The CDR3 loop spans 14 amino acids. Trimming removed 2 bases at V and 1 base at J, with 8 bases between. Assay: immunoSEQ multiplex PCR; the TCRdb copy retains only in-frame clones and omits some. The profile covers some 80,000 clones, with about 85% appearing a single time and 0.66% taken by the ten largest. The sequence derives from an adult with an advanced solid tumor such as melanoma, head and neck, liver or kidney cancer. Material: CD4+ or CD8+ T cells sorted from blood, obtained in a trial of the OX40 agonist ivuxolimab. The V call is TRBV6-5, the J call TRBJ1-1, with D uncertain. This chain's CDR3 is CASSYLDKNTEAFF. The CDR3 DNA reads TGTGCCAGCAGTTACCTAGACAAGAACACTGAAGCTTTCTTT.